This record looks at one TCR beta chain sequence and its context. Its specificity is not known. CDR1 and CDR2 from the germline V gene are SGHVT and SQSDAQ. The CDR3 runs 17 residues. Trimming removed 2 bases from V and 7 bases from J, with 21 bases in between. The entry originates in a study of early T cells in non-severe SARS-CoV-2 infection. The wider study: Chains were not paired, and sequencing was done on bulk RNA from unsorted whole blood. Overall study findings and caveats: Clonotype matching in VDJdb favored anti-spike CD8 responses and did not capture private and CD4 specificities.

Individual cDNA molecules received unique molecular identifiers during library preparation. TCRdb reprocessed the 5' RACE reads via MiXCR and lists one record per CDR3 protein. The sample holds 90,000 or so distinct CDR3 sequences, approximately 15% seen once. What was sequenced was whole blood. This chain connects TRBV7-4 to TRBJ2-1; weak D call: TRBD2 (5 bases). This receptor was identified in an adult who was a healthcare worker with PCR-confirmed SARS-CoV-2 infection or an uninfected control (not recorded which). CDR3 coding DNA: TGTGCCAGCAGCTTAAAGAAAGGAGGCCCCGCTCTGAATGAGCAGTTCTTC. It is translated as CASSLKKGGPALNEQFF.